What follows are 25 T cell receptor beta chains derived from one specimen sequenced in a study of blood T cell repertoires in COVID-19. Using immunoSEQ multiplex PCR, the repertoire was profiled, and TCRdb retains in-frame clones only, with some absent. The data hold approximately 110,000 clones, with about 85% observed a single time. Sequenced material: peripheral blood. Receptor source: a human donor in a cohort sampled during active COVID-19.

This clone was detected once. V gene TRBV30 combines with J gene TRBJ2-6; possible D gene TRBD2, 5 bases. The V end lost 6 bases, the J end lost 0 bases, and 9 bases lay between the germline ends. The length of the CDR3 is 14 residues. CDR1 is GTSNPN and CDR2 is SVGIG in the germline V gene (reference sequence). CDR3 residues: CACEGASGANVLTF. DNA of the CDR3: TGTGCCTGCGAGGGTGCCTCTGGGGCCAACGTCCTGACTTTC.

This chain joins TRBV2 and TRBJ1-5, with a weak D call TRBD1 (6 bases). The germline V gene encodes CDR1 SNHLY and CDR2 FYNNEI. V lost 9 bases and J 7 bases, leaving 19 bases between the germline ends. The CDR3 contains 14 residues. The CDR3 sequence is CASNNPGVGQPQHF. CDR3 bases: TGTGCCAGTAATAACCCAGGGGTAGGGCAGCCCCAGCATTTT.

V is TRBV3-1 (or the pseudogene TRBV3-2) and J is TRBJ2-7; a possible D gene is TRBD2 (5 bases). CDR1 and CDR2 (germline): LGHDT, YNNKEL (reference sequence). The CDR3 loop spans 14 amino acids. The ends were cut back, 1 base at V and 2 bases at J, with 9 bases in the middle. The CDR3 DNA reads TGTGCCAGCAGCCAAGTGGTGGGAGCCTACGAGCAGTACTTC. Its translation: CASSQVVGAYEQYF.

The J gene is TRBJ2-5, the V gene TRBV19; possible D gene TRBD2, 6 bases. The V gene lost 1 base and the J gene lost 5 bases, with 14 bases spanning the gap. Germline values: CDR1 LNHDA, CDR2 SQIVND (reference sequence). The CDR3 runs to 15 residues. CDR3 nucleotides: TGTGCCAGTAGTATAGGGCGGGGAGTAGGGGAGACCCAGTACTTC. It translates to CASSIGRGVGETQYF. Using reference TRBV19 and TRBJ2-5 for the parts outside the CDR3, the full variable domain is DGGITQSPKYLFRKEGQNVTLSCEQNLNHDAMYWYRQDPGQGLRLIYYSQIVNDFQKGDIAEGYSVSREKKESFPLTVTSAQKNPTAFYLCASSIGRGVGETQYFGPGTRLLVL.

This rearrangement joins TRBV5-1 to TRBJ2-3; 7 bases agree with TRBD1. CDR1 and CDR2 (germline): SGHRS, YFSETQ. Germline trimming cut 5 bases from V and 2 bases from J; bases unmatched to any gene: 14. The CDR3 contains 17 residues. In DNA, the CDR3 is TGCGCCAGCAGGGCAGGGGGTTGGTCCGCAGCCACAGATACGCAGTATTTT. Translation: CASRAGGWSAATDTQYF.

V usage is TRBV30 and J usage is TRBJ2-7; D not resolved. CDR1 is GTSNPN, CDR2 SVGIG, per germline (reference sequence). Trimming cost V 2 bases and J 7 bases, with 12 bases left between them. CDR3 length: 12 amino acids. This chain's CDR3 is CAWSLRFTEQYF. In nucleotides, the CDR3 is TGTGCCTGGAGTCTTCGGTTCACGGAGCAGTACTTC. The entire variable domain, with the rest obtained from reference TRBV30 and TRBJ2-7, is as follows: SQTIHQWPATLVQPVGSPLSLECTVEGTSNPNLYWYRQAAGRGLQLLFYSVGIGQISSEVPQNLSASRPQDRQFILSSKKLLLSDSGFYLCAWSLRFTEQYFGPGTRLTVT.

The V and J genes are TRBV7-3 and TRBJ2-2, with 7 bases fitting TRBD1. Germline lookup yields CDR1 SGHTA and CDR2 FQGTGA. V lost 6 bases to trimming and J lost 3 bases; unmatched junction nucleotides: 7. This CDR3 has 15 amino acids. The DNA of the CDR3 is TGTGCCAGCAGTTTACAGGGGTTCGACACCGGGGAGCTGTTTTTT. Encoded protein: CASSLQGFDTGELFF.

The CDR3 bases are TGTGCCAGCAGCTTATCTTACAATGAGCAGTTCTTC. Amino acids: CASSLSYNEQFF. V is TRBV11-2 and J is TRBJ2-1; no clear D. V was cut by 2 bases and J by 4 bases, with 3 bases left in between. This CDR3 has 12 residues. Germline assignment: CDR1 SGHAT and CDR2 FQNNGV.

The chain recombines TRBV24-1 with TRBJ2-3; TRBD1 is a possible D gene (6 bases). Germline values: CDR1 KGHDR, CDR2 SFDVKD. The CDR3 has 18 residues. V was cut by 4 bases and J by 2 bases, with 21 bases left in between. The CDR3 sequence: CATSELAGKKGDTDTQYF. The CDR3 DNA is TGTGCCACCAGTGAGTTGGCCGGGAAGAAGGGGGACACAGATACGCAGTATTTT.

The chain recombines TRBV7-9 with TRBJ1-3; no reliable D call. CDR3 length: 15 amino acids. Between the trimmed V and J ends, which lost 2 bases and 4 bases, there was a span of 12 bases. CDR1 is SEHNR, CDR2 FQNEAQ, per germline (reference sequence). CDR3 DNA sequence: TGTGCCAGCAGCTTATCAGACATACCAGGAAACACCATATATTTT. Its protein is CASSLSDIPGNTIYF.

This clone was seen a few times. The chain carries TRBV5-5 and TRBJ2-2; the D gene is possibly TRBD2 (5 bases). The CDR3 consists of 15 residues. The V gene lost 0 bases and the J gene lost 4 bases, with 10 bases spanning the gap. CDR1 and CDR2 (germline): SGHKS, YYEKEE (reference sequence). The CDR3 region has the DNA TGTGCCAGCAGCTTGGAACTAGTGGGCACCGGGGAGCTGTTTTTT. As protein: CASSLELVGTGELFF.

The rearrangement uses TRBV5-4 and TRBJ1-4; 7 bases are a match to TRBD1. CDR3 size: 14 residues. V shed 5 bases and J 10 bases; nucleotides not matched to a gene: 11. Germline CDR1 and CDR2: SGHNT and YYREEE (reference sequence). The chain's CDR3 is CASRFRQGEGKLFF. The CDR3 region has the DNA TGTGCCAGCAGATTCCGGCAGGGGGAAGGAAAACTGTTTTTT.

A single count supports this clone. This chain connects TRBV9 to TRBJ1-1; D might be TRBD1 (6 bases). The CDR3 is 15 residues long. CDR1 and CDR2 (germline): SGDLS, YYNGEE. V gave up 1 base and J gave up 5 bases, with 15 bases separating them. The CDR3 spells CASSVQGTGMTEAFF. The CDR3 DNA reads as TGTGCCAGCAGCGTACAGGGGACGGGGATGACTGAAGCTTTCTTT.

The chain links TRBV5-6 to TRBJ1-3, with D maybe TRBD1 (6 bases). V gave up 0 bases and J gave up 4 bases, with 14 bases separating them. This CDR3 has 16 amino acids. In germline, CDR1 is SGHDT, CDR2 YYEEEE. In nucleotides, the CDR3 is TGTGCCAGCAGCTTGGGGACAGTGGACGGAGGAAACACCATATATTTT. Translating gives CASSLGTVDGGNTIYF.

The sample holds one count of this clone. The chain links TRBV7-2 to TRBJ2-3, with 7 bases identical to TRBD1. Germline V gene data show CDR1 as SGHTA and CDR2 as FQGNSA. The CDR3 runs to 11 residues. V shed 3 bases, J shed 11 bases, and the junction held 2 bases outside the gene matches. CDR3 sequence: CASSFGDRQYF. As DNA, the CDR3 is TGTGCCAGCAGCTTTGGGGACAGGCAGTATTTT.

This chain links TRBV30 with TRBJ1-2, with TRBD1 as a possible D gene (5 bases). The CDR3 runs 13 residues. V was shortened by 6 bases and J by 7 bases, with 18 bases between the two germline ends. Germline CDR1 is GTSNPN and CDR2 is SVGIG (reference sequence). Written as DNA, the CDR3 is TGTGCCTGTGGGCGGCAGGGCCCCACTGGCTACACCTTC. Its protein is CACGRQGPTGYTF.

The chain employs TRBV12-3 or TRBV12-4 and TRBJ1-5; D call uncertain. CDR3 size: 12 residues. Trimming stripped 3 bases from V and 4 bases from J, with 4 bases between. CDR3 amino acids: CASSFTNQPQHF. CDR3 bases: TGTGCCAGCAGTTTCACTAATCAGCCCCAGCATTTT.

The genes are TRBV11-3 and TRBJ2-5, with D tentatively TRBD2 (5 bases). V lost 0 bases to trimming and J lost 5 bases, with 19 bases between them. Germline lookup yields CDR1 SGHNT and CDR2 YENEEA. The CDR3 consists of 17 residues. The DNA for the CDR3 is TGTGCCAGCAGCTTAGAGGGTCGGCCCTACCGAGGGGAGACCCAGTACTTC. This gives the protein CASSLEGRPYRGETQYF.

The chain couples TRBV4-1 to TRBJ1-2; TRBD1 is a possible D gene (5 bases). The CDR3 contains 15 residues. In germline, CDR1 is MGHRA, CDR2 YSYEKL. V was shortened by 1 base and J by 0 bases, with 9 bases between the two germline ends. The CDR3 sequence: CASSQGRTSNYGYTF. The DNA of the CDR3 is TGCGCCAGCAGCCAAGGCCGGACATCTAACTATGGCTACACCTTC.

The chain links TRBV4-3 to TRBJ2-2, with 10 bases matching TRBD2. After removal of 0 bases from V and 6 bases from J, the junction contained 10 bases not matched to a gene. In germline, CDR1 is LGHNA, CDR2 YSLEER. The CDR3 length is 18 residues. CDR3 protein: CASSQDRWSGGAPGELFF. The CDR3 nucleotides are TGCGCCAGCAGCCAAGATCGTTGGAGCGGGGGGGCCCCCGGGGAGCTGTTTTTT.

The sample holds a few counts of this clone. This CDR3 is CASSYWTNTGELFF. The CDR3 DNA follows: TGTGCCAGCAGCTACTGGACAAACACCGGGGAGCTGTTTTTT. The chain links TRBV5-5 to TRBJ2-2, with a tentative D call TRBD1 (5 bases). Germline CDR1 reads SGHKS; CDR2 reads YYEKEE (reference sequence). The germline V and J ends were trimmed by 3 bases and 2 bases, with 8 bases remaining between them. The CDR3 has 14 residues.

The chain recombines TRBV16 with TRBJ2-1; 8 bases fit TRBD2. The CDR3 has 15 amino acids. V lost 4 bases to trimming and J lost 2 bases; unmatched junction nucleotides: 4. Germline-derived CDR1 and CDR2 are KGHSY and FQNENV. CDR3 sequence (DNA): TGTGCCAGCAGCCTCGGAGCGGGGGCCTACAATGAGCAGTTCTTC. Amino acid sequence: CASSLGAGAYNEQFF.

The CDR3 spells CASSPSGPYNEQFF. CDR3 DNA sequence: TGTGCCAGCAGCCCTAGCGGGCCGTACAATGAGCAGTTCTTC. V usage is TRBV7-3 and J usage is TRBJ2-1; 8 positions agree with TRBD2. V was clipped by 5 bases and J by 4 bases; unmatched bases: 4. The length of the CDR3 is 14 residues. Germline V lookup: CDR1 SGHTA, CDR2 FQGTGA.

This chain uses TRBV19 with TRBJ2-5, with 7 bases fitting TRBD1. The CDR3 has 14 amino acids. Germline loops: CDR1 LNHDA, CDR2 SQIVND (reference sequence). Trimming removed 4 bases from V and 5 bases from J; junction bases left unmatched: 7. The CDR3 coding sequence is TGTGCCAGTAGTACACTGGGACAGCCGGAGACCCAGTACTTC. Translation: CASSTLGQPETQYF. The full variable domain, its missing parts supplied by reference TRBV19 and TRBJ2-5, is DGGITQSPKYLFRKEGQNVTLSCEQNLNHDAMYWYRQDPGQGLRLIYYSQIVNDFQKGDIAEGYSVSREKKESFPLTVTSAQKNPTAFYLCASSTLGQPETQYFGPGTRLLVL.

A single count supports this clone. V and J are TRBV12-3 or TRBV12-4 and TRBJ1-5, with a weak D call TRBD1 (6 bases). The CDR3 is 13 residues long. V lost 8 bases and J 1 base, leaving 9 bases between the germline ends. Written as DNA, the CDR3 is TGTGCCAGCGCTCAGGGGAGCAATCAGCCCCAGCATTTT. Encoded protein: CASAQGSNQPQHF.